This note documents a single T cell receptor (beta chain) sequence. This sample stems from a study of blood T cell repertoires in COVID-19. Across the study: The samples span acute and convalescent COVID-19 from the United States, Italy and Spain.

As handled by the study authors: Amplifying reference gene primers gave estimates of nucleated cell counts. The table came from immunoSEQ multiplex PCR; TCRdb's copy has only in-frame clones and leaves some out. V and J calls and clone size are copied from that table; D and trimming were computed from the DNA. Here the sample spans 140,000 or so clones, 76% being singletons. The trim removed 5 bases at V and 0 bases at J, leaving 8 bases unmatched. The CDR3 has 16 residues. Germline CDR1 and CDR2: MDHEN and SYDVKM. The clonotype originates from a man between 60 and 70 years old with acute or convalescent COVID-19. The rearrangement uses TRBV28 and TRBJ1-1; 8 nucleotides align to TRBD1. Sequencing was carried out using peripheral blood. The CDR3 nucleotides are TGTGCCAGCAGTCTACAGGGGGTAGACATGAACACTGAAGCTTTCTTT. Its translation: CASSLQGVDMNTEAFF.